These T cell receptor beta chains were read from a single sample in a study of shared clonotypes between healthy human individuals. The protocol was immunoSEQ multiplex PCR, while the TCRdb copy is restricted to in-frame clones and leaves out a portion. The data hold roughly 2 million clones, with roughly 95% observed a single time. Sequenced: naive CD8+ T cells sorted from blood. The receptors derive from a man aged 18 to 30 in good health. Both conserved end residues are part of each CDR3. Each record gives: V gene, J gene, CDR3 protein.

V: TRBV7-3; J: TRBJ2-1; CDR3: CASSLLMGSEQFF
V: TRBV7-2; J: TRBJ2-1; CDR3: CASSLWRNYNEQFF
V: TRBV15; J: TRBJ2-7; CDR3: CATSRDYSASPYEQYF
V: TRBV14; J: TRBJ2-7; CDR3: CASSQISGRGSEQYF
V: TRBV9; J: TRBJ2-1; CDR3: CASSGLAEQFF
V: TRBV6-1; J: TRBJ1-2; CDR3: CASSTIMTDVYGYTF
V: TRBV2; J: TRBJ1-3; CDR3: CASSPAGEGSGNTIYF
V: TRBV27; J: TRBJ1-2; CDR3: CASSFTYMWEGYGYTF
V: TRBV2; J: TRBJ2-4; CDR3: CASRGRGLAKNIQYF
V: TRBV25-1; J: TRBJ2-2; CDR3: CASSEWAGNTGELFF
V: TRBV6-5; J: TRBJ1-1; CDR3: CASSYGTGGTTEAFF
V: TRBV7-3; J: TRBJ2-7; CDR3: CASSLGGSGTSYEQYF
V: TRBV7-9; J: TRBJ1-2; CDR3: CASSPGQQTWLGYTF
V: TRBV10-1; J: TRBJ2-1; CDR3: CASSSGSSYNEQFF
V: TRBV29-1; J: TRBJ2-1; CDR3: CSGRPGGPYNEQFF
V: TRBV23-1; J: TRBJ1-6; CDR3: CASSQPGQRAPLHF